The 22 T cell receptor beta chains below were found in one sample sequenced in a study of blood T cell repertoires in COVID-19. Sequencing used immunoSEQ multiplex PCR; TCRdb keeps in-frame clones, though not all of them. This sample carries tens of thousands of clones, about 88% of them seen once, and the ten largest clones take roughly 23%. The sample was peripheral blood. All receptors derive from a woman aged 80 or older with active or convalescent COVID-19.

The chain is built from TRBV3-1 (or the pseudogene TRBV3-2) and TRBJ2-5; 16 nucleotides line up with TRBD2. CDR1 and CDR2 from the germline V gene are LGHDT and YNNKEL (reference sequence). The V gene end was trimmed by 3 bases and the J gene end by 5 bases; junction bases not matched to a gene: 6. This CDR3 region has 17 residues. The CDR3 region is CASSHGTSGGAGETQYF. Written as DNA, the CDR3 is TGTGCCAGCAGCCACGGGACTAGCGGGGGGGCGGGTGAGACCCAGTACTTC.

The chain couples TRBV30 to TRBJ2-2, with D perhaps matching TRBD1 (5 bases). The CDR3 covers 14 residues. Looked up from germline, CDR1 is GTSNPN and CDR2 is SVGIG (reference sequence). V lost 2 bases and J lost 2, with 9 bases in between. CDR3 DNA: TGTGCCTGGAGTTTCCAGGGTAACACCGGGGAGCTGTTTTTT. Translated: CAWSFQGNTGELFF.

This chain uses TRBV7-9 with TRBJ1-5; a possible D gene is TRBD1 (6 bases). V was clipped by 5 bases and J by 3 bases, with 11 bases between them. The CDR3 totals 14 residues. In germline, CDR1 is SEHNR, CDR2 FQNEAQ (reference sequence). In DNA, the CDR3 is TGTGCCAGCAGCGTGACAGGTGACAATCAGCCCCAGCATTTT. It specifies CASSVTGDNQPQHF. The full variable domain, with the rest looked up from reference TRBV7-9 and TRBJ1-5, is DTGVSQNPRHKITKRGQNVTFRCDPISEHNRLYWYRQTLGQGPEFLTYFQNEAQLEKSRLLSDRFSAERPKGSFSTLEIQRTEQGDSAMYLCASSVTGDNQPQHFGDGTRLSIL.

The chain employs TRBV5-5 and TRBJ2-3, with 11 bases aligning to TRBD2. CDR1 and CDR2 from the germline V gene are SGHKS and YYEKEE (reference sequence). The J segment lost 0 bases and the V segment lost 4 bases, leaving 1 base of the junction unmatched. CDR3 length: 15 amino acids. The CDR3 nucleotides read TGTGCCAGCAGCCCTAGCGGGGGGAGCACAGATACGCAGTATTTT. Protein product: CASSPSGGSTDTQYF.

The chain has TRBV28 and TRBJ1-5; TRBD1 might be the D (5 bases). The V and J ends lost 10 bases and 5 bases respectively, with 15 bases between them. The CDR3 runs 13 residues. Germline lookup yields CDR1 MDHEN and CDR2 SYDVKM. The CDR3 region has the DNA TGTGCCATAAACCAGGGTGTTGATCAGCCCCAGCATTTT. Translated: CAINQGVDQPQHF.

The chain links TRBV30 to TRBJ1-5; D is perhaps TRBD1 (6 bases). Per germline, CDR1 GTSNPN and CDR2 SVGIG (reference sequence). Trimming cost V 1 base and J 16 bases, with 17 bases left between them. The CDR3 spans 12 residues. CDR3 region: CAWSARSGTIHF. The CDR3, as DNA: TGTGCCTGGAGTGCCCGATCCGGGACAATACATTTT.

The chain carries TRBV7-9 and TRBJ2-3; D unresolved. The CDR3 is 12 residues long. The V gene's germline CDR1 is SEHNR and CDR2 FQNEAQ (reference sequence). The V end lost 11 bases, the J end lost 0 bases, and 9 bases lay between the germline ends. The CDR3 DNA is TGTGCCGGAGCCCTTAGCACAGATACGCAGTATTTT. Encoded protein: CAGALSTDTQYF.

The chain links TRBV12-3 or TRBV12-4 to TRBJ2-3; D unclear. V lost 2 bases and J 3 bases, leaving 6 bases between the germline ends. This CDR3 has 13 residues. DNA for the CDR3: TGTGCCAGCAGTTTACTCCGTACAGATACGCAGTATTTT. This translates into CASSLLRTDTQYF.

This chain connects TRBV29-1 to TRBJ2-1, with 9 bases that match TRBD2. J was trimmed by 8 bases and V by 6 bases; bases with no gene match: 11. Per the germline V gene, CDR1 is SQVTM and CDR2 is ANQGSEA. The CDR3 has 14 amino acids. This CDR3 is CSVVALAGYDEQFF. The CDR3 bases are TGCAGCGTCGTCGCGCTAGCGGGGTACGATGAGCAGTTCTTC.

The CDR3 spells CASSQTGGGYTF. CDR3 DNA sequence: TGTGCCAGCAGCCAAACAGGGGGCGGCTACACCTTC. This rearrangement joins TRBV3-1 (or the pseudogene TRBV3-2) to TRBJ1-2; 9 positions agree with TRBD1. Germline CDR1 is LGHDT and CDR2 is YNNKEL (reference sequence). The CDR3 spans 12 residues. V was clipped by 2 bases and J by 8 bases; unmatched bases: 0.

The J gene is TRBJ1-6, the V gene TRBV5-1, with 7 bases aligning to TRBD1. The trim removed 4 bases at V and 9 bases at J, leaving 10 bases unmatched. The germline V gene encodes CDR1 SGHRS and CDR2 YFSETQ. This CDR3 is 15 amino acids long. The CDR3 coding sequence is TGCGCCAGCAGCCTAGCTCTACAGGGGACTTCACCCCTCCACTTT. Translated, it gives CASSLALQGTSPLHF.

This chain uses TRBV5-1 with TRBJ1-1; TRBD1 agrees at 7 bases. V shed 4 bases, J shed 2 bases, and the junction held 5 bases outside the gene matches. The CDR3 contains 14 residues. CDR1 is SGHRS, CDR2 YFSETQ, per germline. The CDR3, as DNA: TGCGCCAGCAGCCATAACAGGGGAAACACTGAAGCTTTCTTT. It translates to CASSHNRGNTEAFF.

DNA of the CDR3: TGTGCCAGCAGCGCTACAGTGGCAGGGGAAAAACTGTTTTTT. This encodes CASSATVAGEKLFF. J is TRBJ1-4 and V is TRBV6-5; D is perhaps TRBD1 (5 bases). Germline V lookup: CDR1 MNHEY, CDR2 SVGAGI. The CDR3 is made up of 14 amino acids. The ends were cut back, 6 bases at V and 8 bases at J, with 16 bases in the middle.

The chain links TRBV6-5 to TRBJ1-4, with D tentatively TRBD1 (5 bases). V lost 4 bases and J 4 bases, leaving 7 bases between the germline ends. CDR1 is MNHEY and CDR2 is SVGAGI in the germline V gene. This CDR3 contains 13 residues. The CDR3 here is CASSSGINEKLFF. CDR3 nucleotides: TGTGCCAGCAGTTCAGGGATTAATGAAAAACTGTTTTTT.

This clone was found once. The rearrangement uses TRBV2 and TRBJ1-2; D ambiguous. CDR3 length: 15 amino acids. V lost 0 bases, J lost 8 bases, and 16 bases lay in between. The germline V gene encodes CDR1 SNHLY and CDR2 FYNNEI. The CDR3 sequence is CASSEAEGRLNGYTF. CDR3 sequence (DNA): TGTGCCAGCAGTGAAGCGGAAGGGAGGCTTAACGGCTACACCTTC.

V and J are TRBV5-5 and TRBJ1-1; perhaps TRBD1 as D (5 bases). CDR1 SGHKS and CDR2 YYEKEE come from the germline V gene (reference sequence). The CDR3 contains 17 residues. The V and J ends lost 3 bases and 0 bases respectively, with 18 bases between them. The CDR3 reads CASSSRALRGMNTEAFF. The CDR3 DNA reads TGTGCCAGCAGCTCAAGGGCGCTAAGGGGTATGAACACTGAAGCTTTCTTT.

The CDR3 bases are TGTGCCAGCAGCTTGTTAGGGGACACTGAAGCTTTCTTT. Encoded protein: CASSLLGDTEAFF. This chain uses TRBV11-3 with TRBJ1-1, with D perhaps matching TRBD1 (5 bases). V was cut by 3 bases and J by 3 bases, with 8 bases left in between. The CDR3 is made up of 13 amino acids. Germline lookup yields CDR1 SGHNT and CDR2 YENEEA.

The chain uses TRBV19 and TRBJ1-5, with TRBD1 identical over 10 bases. Losses at the gene ends were 5 bases for V and 0 bases for J; bases not matched to a gene: 10. The CDR3 loop spans 18 amino acids. CDR1 is LNHDA and CDR2 is SQIVND in the germline V gene (reference sequence). The CDR3 sequence: CASSRRDRGGISNQPQHF. The CDR3 nucleotides are TGTGCCAGTAGTCGCCGGGACAGGGGCGGGATTAGCAATCAGCCCCAGCATTTT.

The chain carries TRBV6-6 and TRBJ1-6, with no clear D. The CDR3 runs to 15 residues. In germline, CDR1 is MNHNY, CDR2 SVGAGI (reference sequence). Trimming took 7 bases from V and 6 from J, leaving 16 bases between them. CDR3 region: CASTLARDFNSPLHF. The CDR3 DNA sequence: TGTGCCAGCACCCTAGCGAGGGATTTTAATTCACCCCTCCACTTT.

The chain links TRBV3-1 (or the pseudogene TRBV3-2) to TRBJ2-1; 13 nucleotides align to TRBD2. CDR1 and CDR2 from the germline V gene are LGHDT and YNNKEL (reference sequence). V lost 1 base and J lost 9; bases outside the gene matches: 9. The CDR3 extends over 17 amino acids. CDR3 sequence reads: CASSQGKRLAGGSEQFF. The CDR3 coding sequence is TGTGCCAGCAGCCAAGGTAAAAGACTAGCGGGGGGTAGTGAGCAGTTCTTC.

The chain couples TRBV28 to TRBJ1-2; no definite D call. CDR3 size: 15 residues. Germline V CDR1 and CDR2: MDHEN, SYDVKM. V gave up 3 bases and J gave up 4 bases, with 15 bases separating them. The CDR3 DNA is TGTGCCAGCAGTTTGGGAGGTGCGTTCGTCTATGGCTACACCTTC. Amino acids: CASSLGGAFVYGYTF.

The rearrangement uses TRBV28 and TRBJ1-5; D not certain. This CDR3 comprises 14 residues. The germline gives CDR1 MDHEN, CDR2 SYDVKM. V was clipped by 6 bases and J by 1 base, with 10 bases between them. CDR3 nucleotides: TGTGCCAGCAGGGAGCGATTGAGCAATCAGCCCCAGCATTTT. Amino acid sequence: CASRERLSNQPQHF.